The clone carrying this TCR beta chain was counted once. Per the study methods: Counts of nucleated cells, estimated from reference gene primer amplification, were obtained. Assay: immunoSEQ multiplex PCR; the TCRdb copy retains only in-frame clones and omits some. V, J and clone size were drawn from that table, and D and trimming were deduced from the DNA. Of about 77,000 clones listed, 80% were seen once; the top ten hold under 5.5%. These data belong to a study of blood T cell repertoires in COVID-19. This CDR3 has 17 amino acids. Germline CDR1 and CDR2: MNHEY and SVGEGT. Trimming cost V 2 bases and J 0 bases; bases outside gene matches: 10.

Input material: peripheral blood. The receptor comes from a woman aged 70-85 years with acute or convalescent COVID-19. The chain joins TRBV6-2 or TRBV6-3 to TRBJ2-7; TRBD1 matches at 7 bases. The CDR3 DNA follows: TGTGCCAGCAGTTACCCTGAACCGGGACAGATCTCCTACGAGCAGTACTTC. Translating it yields CASSYPEPGQISYEQYF.